Sequencing of this TCR beta chain was carried out in a study of regulatory T cells in long-lasting Graves disease. The overall study: Antithyroid drugs had been taken by newly diagnosed Graves' patients for under 3 months.

Both iRepertoire HTBI primers and Arm-PCR of CDR3 regions were used to build the TCR beta libraries. TCRdb re-called the multiplex PCR reads through MiXCR, storing one row per CDR3 protein. The sample yields roughly 400,000 distinct CDR3 sequences, roughly 15% seen once. Trimming cost V 10 bases and J 4 bases, with 25 bases left between them. Germline CDR1 LGHDT, CDR2 YNNKEL (reference sequence). This CDR3 comprises 17 residues. The time point: newly diagnosed GD, antithyroid drugs for less than 3 months. PBMC-derived RNA was used for the TCR library. The data also belong to a second study, concerning T cells in Graves' hyperthyroidism and ophthalmopathy.

The V gene is TRBV3-1, the J gene TRBJ2-2; perhaps D is TRBD1 or TRBD2 (5 bases each). The TCR was taken from a woman aged 40 to 50 with Graves disease. The sample here was peripheral blood mononuclear cells (PBMCs), taken at new diagnosis, from a patient treated with antithyroid drugs. The CDR3 is CAISSRDAEGGTGELFF. The CDR3 DNA reads TGTGCCATCTCTTCCCGGGACGCCGAAGGTGGCACCGGGGAGCTGTTTTTT.